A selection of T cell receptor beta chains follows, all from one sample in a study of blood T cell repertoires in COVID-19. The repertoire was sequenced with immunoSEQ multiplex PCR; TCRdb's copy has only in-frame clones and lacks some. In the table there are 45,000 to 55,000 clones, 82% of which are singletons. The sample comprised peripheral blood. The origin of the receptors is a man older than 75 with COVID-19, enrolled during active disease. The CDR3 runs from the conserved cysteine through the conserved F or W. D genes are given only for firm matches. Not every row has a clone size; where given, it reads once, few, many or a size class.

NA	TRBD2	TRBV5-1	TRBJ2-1	TGCGCCAGCAGCTTGCAAGCGGGAGGGCCGGTGGGGAATGAGCAGTTCTTC	CASSLQAGGPVGNEQFF
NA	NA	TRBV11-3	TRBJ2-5	TGTGCCAGCAGCTTAGATCGAGAGACCCAGTACTTC	CASSLDRETQYF
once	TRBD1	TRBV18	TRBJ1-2	TGTGCCAGCTCACCCACAGGGGAAGGGCGTTTTGGCTACACCTTC	CASSPTGEGRFGYTF
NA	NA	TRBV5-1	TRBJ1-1	TGCGCCAGCAGCTTAGAGCAGGCTGGGACTGAAGCTTTCTTT	CASSLEQAGTEAFF
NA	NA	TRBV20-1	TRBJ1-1	TGCAGTGTTCAAGGGGGATATGAAGCTTTCTTT	CSVQGGYEAFF
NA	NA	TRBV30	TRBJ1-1	TGTGCCTGGAGCGTGGGTGGACTAATGAACACTGAAGCTTTCTTT	CAWSVGGLMNTEAFF
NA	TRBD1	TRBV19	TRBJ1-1	TGTGCCAGTACCCAACAGGGGAGGAACACTGAAGCTTTCTTT	CASTQQGRNTEAFF
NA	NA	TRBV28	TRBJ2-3	TGTGCCAGCAGTTACCCAACGACACCCGCAGGCACAGATACGCAGTATTTT	CASSYPTTPAGTDTQYF
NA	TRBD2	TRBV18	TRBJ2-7	TGTGCCAGCTCAACAAGCGGGGGGGCCTACGAGCAGTACTTC	CASSTSGGAYEQYF
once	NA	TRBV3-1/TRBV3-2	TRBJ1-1	TGTGCCAGCGTTAAGAACACTGAAGCTTTCTTT	CASVKNTEAFF
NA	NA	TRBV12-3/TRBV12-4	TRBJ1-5	TGTGCCAGCAGTTTATCGGGGAATCAGCCCCAGCATTTT	CASSLSGNQPQHF
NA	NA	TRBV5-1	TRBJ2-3	TGCGCCAGCAGCCCTACAGGGATCAGCACAGATACGCAGTATTTT	CASSPTGISTDTQYF
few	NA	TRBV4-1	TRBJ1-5	TGCGCCAGCAGCCAAGATCAAGGGAGGAGGAATCAGCCCCAGCATTTT	CASSQDQGRRNQPQHF
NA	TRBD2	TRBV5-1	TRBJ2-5	TGCGCCAGCAGATCGTTCAGCGGGAGGGCCCGGGTCCAAGAGACCCAGTACTTC	CASRSFSGRARVQETQYF
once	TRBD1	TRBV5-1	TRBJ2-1	TGCGCCAGCAGCTTGGCCGGGACAGGGGCCTACAATGAGCAGTTCTTC	CASSLAGTGAYNEQFF
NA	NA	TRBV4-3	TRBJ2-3	TGCGCCAGCAGCCTCAGGGTAGCGGACACAGATACGCAGTATTTT	CASSLRVADTDTQYF
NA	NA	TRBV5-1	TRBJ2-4	TGCGCCAGCAGCCCGGACAGCGCCAAAAACATTCAGTACTTC	CASSPDSAKNIQYF
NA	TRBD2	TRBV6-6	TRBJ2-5	TGTGCCAGCAGTAGGGGCGGGGGGGCTCAGGAGACCCAGTACTTC	CASSRGGGAQETQYF
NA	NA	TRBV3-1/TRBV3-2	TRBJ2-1	TGTGCCAGCAGCCAAGGGCCCGATGAGCAGTTCTTC	CASSQGPDEQFF
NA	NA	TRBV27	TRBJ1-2	TGTGCCAGCAGTGGCACAGGGAACTATGGCTACACCTTC	CASSGTGNYGYTF
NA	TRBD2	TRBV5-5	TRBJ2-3	TGTGCCAGCAGCGAGCCCCAGCGGGGGGCACAGATTACGCAGTATTTT	CASSEPQRGAQITQYF
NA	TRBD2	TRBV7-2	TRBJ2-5	TGTGCCAGCAGCCTGGGAGGGGCAGGGGAGACCCAGTACTTC	CASSLGGAGETQYF
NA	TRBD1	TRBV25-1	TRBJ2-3	TGTGCCAGCACCGGGGACAGGGAGGGCCCAGATACGCAGTATTTT	CASTGDREGPDTQYF
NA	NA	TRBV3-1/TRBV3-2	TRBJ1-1	TGTGCCAGCAGCCATCCGGGACTCACTGAAGCTTTCTTT	CASSHPGLTEAFF